These 21 T cell receptor beta chains were all obtained from the same sample, sequenced in a study of T cell clusters in autoimmune cytopenias. TRB was amplified from roughly 270 ng of peripheral blood genomic DNA per sample. Multiplex touch-down PCR amplified TRB using TRB-A and TRB-B pools in one tube. TCRdb reanalyzed the multiplex PCR reads, giving one entry per CDR3 protein sequence and no DNA. Recorded here are approximately 1,800 distinct CDR3 sequences; the top ten clones represent about a sixth. These data are also associated with another study on T cell repertoires in aging, cancer and after chemotherapy.

The specimen was peripheral blood. These receptors were taken from a human donor with chronic lymphocytic leukemia.

By frequency, this clonotype registers medium-sized (0.01 to 0.1%). The rearrangement joins TRBV19 to TRBJ1-5; TCRdb names TRBD1, which stays unverified in the absence of DNA. Germline V lookup: CDR1 LNHDA, CDR2 SQIVND (reference sequence). There are 14 residues in the CDR3. CDR3 residues: CASSILTGNQPQHF.

The CDR3 here is CASSPTGINTEAFF. The gene calls are TRBV7-6 and TRBJ1-1; TCRdb picks TRBD1, but there is no DNA to check that call. The CDR3 totals 14 residues. CDR1 is SGHVS, CDR2 FNYEAQ, per germline.

Considering frequency, this clonotype is medium-sized. The chain uses TRBV20-1 and TRBJ1-2; with no DNA, the TCRdb D assignment of TRBD1 cannot be verified. Germline V gene sequence: CDR1 DFQATT, CDR2 SNEGSKA (reference sequence). This CDR3 has 14 amino acids. The CDR3 is CSVLVGGRGYGYTF.

This clonotype is called medium-sized based on its frequency. This sequence joins TRBV30 and TRBJ2-7; TCRdb gives TRBD2 as the D gene, but with no DNA this cannot be confirmed. Germline V gene data show CDR1 as GTSNPN and CDR2 as SVGIG (reference sequence). The CDR3 extends over 13 amino acids. The CDR3 protein is CAWSWTSGGPSDF.

By frequency, this clonotype is medium-sized. The V gene is TRBV19, the J gene TRBJ1-3. The CDR3 extends over 14 amino acids. CDR1 and CDR2 (germline): LNHDA, SQIVND (reference sequence). CDR3 protein: CASSILYSGNTIYF.

Frequency places this clonotype as medium-sized. The genes are TRBV11-2 and TRBJ2-7; lacking DNA, the TRBD1 call made by TCRdb goes unchecked. Germline CDR1 is SGHAT and CDR2 is FQNNGV. This CDR3 has 16 residues. CDR3 protein: CASSPPGGRVSYEQYF.

This clonotype registers medium-sized by frequency. CDR3 protein: CASSPPGQRETEAFF. V is TRBV18 and J is TRBJ1-1; TCRdb picks TRBD1, but there is no DNA to check that call. This CDR3 has 15 amino acids. Germline assignment: CDR1 KGHSH and CDR2 LQKENI.

Judged by frequency, this clonotype is medium-sized (0.01 to 0.1%). The J gene is TRBJ2-7, the V gene TRBV7-2; TCRdb's D call of TRBD1 is untestable without DNA. Germline CDR1 and CDR2: SGHTA and FQGNSA. This CDR3 spans 14 amino acids. CDR3 sequence reads: CASSTGGSNYEQYF. Supplemented by reference TRBV7-2 and TRBJ2-7, the full variable domain reads GAGVSQSPSNKVTEKGKDVELRCDPISGHTALYWYRQSLGQGLEFLIYFQGNSAPDKSGLPSDRFSAERTGGSVSTLTIQRTQQEDSAVYLCASSTGGSNYEQYFGPGTRLTVT.

Judged by frequency, this clonotype is medium-sized. The chain carries TRBV5-1 and TRBJ2-1; without DNA, the TCRdb call of TRBD1 cannot be checked. This CDR3 has 13 amino acids. Looked up from germline, CDR1 is SGHRS and CDR2 is YFSETQ. The CDR3 here is CASRDRGYGEQFF. Drawing the rest from reference TRBV5-1 and TRBJ2-1, the complete variable domain is KAGVTQTPRYLIKTRGQQVTLSCSPISGHRSVSWYQQTPGQGLQFLFEYFSETQRNKGNFPGRFSGRQFSNSRSEMNVSTLELGDSALYLCASRDRGYGEQFFGPGTRLTVL.

The rearrangement uses TRBV20-1 and TRBJ2-5; TCRdb's assignment of TRBD2 cannot be checked, as there is no DNA. The CDR3 sequence is 14 residues long. Per germline, CDR1 DFQATT and CDR2 SNEGSKA (reference sequence). The CDR3 sequence is CSATSGGAEETQYF.

V usage is TRBV4-2 and J usage is TRBJ1-5. Germline CDR1 reads LGHNA; CDR2 reads YNFKEQ. The CDR3 runs 13 residues. The CDR3 here is CASSQDPGGPQHF.

The J gene is TRBJ1-1, the V gene TRBV18. The CDR3 runs to 13 residues. Germline V lookup: CDR1 KGHSH, CDR2 LQKENI. CDR3 in amino acids: CASTAARVTEAFF.

By frequency, this clonotype registers medium-sized. The gene calls are TRBV6-2 or TRBV6-3 and TRBJ2-7. CDR1 MNHEY and CDR2 SVGEGT come from the germline V gene. CDR3 length equals 14 residues. The CDR3 spells CASRSAVTSYEQYF.

According to its frequency, this clonotype is medium-sized. J is TRBJ1-3 and V is TRBV19. The CDR3 is 14 residues long. Looked up from germline, CDR1 is LNHDA and CDR2 is SQIVND (reference sequence). CDR3 region: CASSSVNGGNTIYF.

This clonotype is called medium-sized (0.01 to 0.1%) based on its frequency. The gene calls are TRBV5-6 and TRBJ1-2; TCRdb picks TRBD1, but there is no DNA to check that call. The CDR3 is 16 residues long. Germline V lookup: CDR1 SGHDT, CDR2 YYEEEE. CDR3 sequence: CASSRGGAGTNYGYTF.

This clonotype is identified as medium-sized from frequency. The chain uses TRBV12-3 or TRBV12-4 and TRBJ2-1; without DNA, the TCRdb call of TRBD2 cannot be checked. There are 18 residues in the CDR3. CDR3 region: CASSFTLAGGLWYNEQFF.

This clonotype is called medium-sized based on its frequency. The rearrangement uses TRBV12-3 or TRBV12-4 and TRBJ2-3; TCRdb proposes TRBD2, but this gene call is untestable without DNA. This CDR3 spans 15 amino acids. The CDR3 reads CASNPGLAEPDTQYF.

This clonotype is labeled medium-sized (0.01 to 0.1%) based on frequency. V usage is TRBV6-2 or TRBV6-3 and J usage is TRBJ2-3; checking the TCRdb D call of TRBD1 is not possible without DNA. Germline CDR1 and CDR2: MNHEY and SVGEGT. The CDR3 has 17 amino acids. The CDR3 spells CASSYDPRTPSTDTQYF.

Considering frequency, this clonotype is medium-sized. The gene calls are TRBV5-4 and TRBJ2-2; the D gene TCRdb calls, TRBD2, cannot be checked with no DNA. Germline values: CDR1 SGHNT, CDR2 YYREEE (reference sequence). The CDR3 extends over 15 amino acids. Here the CDR3 reads CASSPPGLNTGELFF.

The chain carries TRBV12-3 or TRBV12-4 and TRBJ2-7. This CDR3 is built from 13 residues. The CDR3 region is CASSLFTPYEQYF.

This clonotype is labeled medium-sized (0.01 to 0.1%) based on frequency. The V gene is TRBV5-4, the J gene TRBJ2-7; TCRdb designates TRBD1, a call that cannot be tested without DNA. CDR1 and CDR2 from the germline V gene are SGHNT and YYREEE (reference sequence). The CDR3 consists of 16 residues. CDR3 residues: CASSLAWGHLSYEQYF.